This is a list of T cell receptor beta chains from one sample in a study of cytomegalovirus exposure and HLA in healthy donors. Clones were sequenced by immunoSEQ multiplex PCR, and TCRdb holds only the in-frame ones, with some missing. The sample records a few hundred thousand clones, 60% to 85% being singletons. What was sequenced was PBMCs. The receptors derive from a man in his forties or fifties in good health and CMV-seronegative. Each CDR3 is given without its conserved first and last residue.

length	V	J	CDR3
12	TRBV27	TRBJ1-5	ASRPGLFGQPQH
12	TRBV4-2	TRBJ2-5	ASSQDGPEGTQY
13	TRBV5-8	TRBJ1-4	ASSHRRNRREKLF
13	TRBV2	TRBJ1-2	ASTRQGVGNYGYT
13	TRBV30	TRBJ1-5	AWSGGAGVGQPQH
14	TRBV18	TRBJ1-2	ASSPRDRQLNYGYT
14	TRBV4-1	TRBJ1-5	ASSQGQDNSNQPQH
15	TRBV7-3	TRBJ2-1	ASSLSAASGSENEQF
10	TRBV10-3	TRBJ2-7	AIRGNGNEQY
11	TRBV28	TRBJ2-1	ASRTGGHDEQF
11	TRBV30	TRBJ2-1	AWSVSGRREQF
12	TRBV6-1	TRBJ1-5	ASSRTGNNQPQH
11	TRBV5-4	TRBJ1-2	ASTKDRGYGYT
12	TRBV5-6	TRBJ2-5	ASSLGQIQETQY
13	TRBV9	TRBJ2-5	ASSTTSGRGETQY
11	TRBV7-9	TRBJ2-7	ASRVGSSYEQY
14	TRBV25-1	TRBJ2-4	ASSEGAGKAKNIQY
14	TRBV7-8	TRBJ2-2	ASSGLAVHNTGELF
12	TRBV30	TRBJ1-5	AWSGQGGNQPQH